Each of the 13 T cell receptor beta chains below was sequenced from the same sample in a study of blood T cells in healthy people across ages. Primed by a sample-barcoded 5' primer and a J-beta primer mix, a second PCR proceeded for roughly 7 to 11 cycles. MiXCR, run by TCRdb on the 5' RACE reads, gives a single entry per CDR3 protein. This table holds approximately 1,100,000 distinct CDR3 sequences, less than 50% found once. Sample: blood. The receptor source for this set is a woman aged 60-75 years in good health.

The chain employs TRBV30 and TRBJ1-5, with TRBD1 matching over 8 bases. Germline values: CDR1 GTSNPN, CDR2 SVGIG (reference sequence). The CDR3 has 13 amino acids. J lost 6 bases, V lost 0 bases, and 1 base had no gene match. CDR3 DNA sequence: TGTGCCTGGAGTGTACAGGGGGTTCAGCCCCAGCATTTT. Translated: CAWSVQGVQPQHF.

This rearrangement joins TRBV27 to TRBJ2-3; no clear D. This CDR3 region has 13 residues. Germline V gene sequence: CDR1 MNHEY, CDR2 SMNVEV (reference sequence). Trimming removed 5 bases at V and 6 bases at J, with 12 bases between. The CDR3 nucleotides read TGTGCCAGCAGTAGGATATTGGGCGATACGCAGTATTTT. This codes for CASSRILGDTQYF.

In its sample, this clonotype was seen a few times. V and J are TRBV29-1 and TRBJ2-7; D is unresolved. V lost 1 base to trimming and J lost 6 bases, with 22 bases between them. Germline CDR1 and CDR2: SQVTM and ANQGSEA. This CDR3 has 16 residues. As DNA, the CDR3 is TGCAGCGTTGAAGTGCCGGTGGTAGGAGTCGCGGCCGAGCAGTACTTC. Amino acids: CSVEVPVVGVAAEQYF.

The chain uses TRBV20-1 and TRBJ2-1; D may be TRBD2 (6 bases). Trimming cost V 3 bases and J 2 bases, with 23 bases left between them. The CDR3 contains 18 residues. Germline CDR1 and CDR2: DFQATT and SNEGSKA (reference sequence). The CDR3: CSASPGFLVAGTYNEQFF. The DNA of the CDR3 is TGCAGTGCTAGCCCAGGGTTTTTAGTGGCGGGAACCTACAATGAGCAGTTCTTC.

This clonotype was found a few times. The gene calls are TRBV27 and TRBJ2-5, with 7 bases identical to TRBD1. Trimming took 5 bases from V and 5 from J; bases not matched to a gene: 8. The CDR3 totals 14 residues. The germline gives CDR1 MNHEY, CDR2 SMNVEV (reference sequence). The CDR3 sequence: CASSADRVWETQYF. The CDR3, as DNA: TGTGCCAGCAGTGCCGACAGGGTTTGGGAGACCCAGTACTTC.

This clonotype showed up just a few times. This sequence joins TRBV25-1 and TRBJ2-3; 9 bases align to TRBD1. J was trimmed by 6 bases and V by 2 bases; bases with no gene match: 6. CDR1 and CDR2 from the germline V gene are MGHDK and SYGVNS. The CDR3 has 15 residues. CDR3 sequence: CASSETRTGVDTQYF. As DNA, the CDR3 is TGTGCCAGCAGTGAAACTCGGACAGGGGTGGATACGCAGTATTTT.

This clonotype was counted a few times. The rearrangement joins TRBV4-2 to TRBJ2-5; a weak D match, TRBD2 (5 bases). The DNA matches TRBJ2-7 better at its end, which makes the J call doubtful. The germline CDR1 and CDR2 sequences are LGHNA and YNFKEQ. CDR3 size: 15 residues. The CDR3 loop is CASSQDGRREGEQYF. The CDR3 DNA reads TGTGCCAGCAGCCAAGATGGACGACGCGAGGGCGAGCAGTACTTC.

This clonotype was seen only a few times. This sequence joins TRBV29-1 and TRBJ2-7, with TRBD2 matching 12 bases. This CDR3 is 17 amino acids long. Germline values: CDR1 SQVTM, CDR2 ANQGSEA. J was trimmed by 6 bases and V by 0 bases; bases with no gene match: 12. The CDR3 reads CSVEDQRLAGVRSEQYF. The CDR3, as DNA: TGCAGCGTTGAAGATCAAAGACTAGCGGGAGTTAGAAGCGAGCAGTACTTC.

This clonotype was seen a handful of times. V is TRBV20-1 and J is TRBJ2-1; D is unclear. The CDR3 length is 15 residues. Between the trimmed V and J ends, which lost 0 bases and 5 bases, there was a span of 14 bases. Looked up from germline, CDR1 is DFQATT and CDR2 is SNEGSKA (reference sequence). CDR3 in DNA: TGCAGTGCTAGAGATTTAATAGCCATGGACAATGAGCAGTTCTTC. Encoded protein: CSARDLIAMDNEQFF.

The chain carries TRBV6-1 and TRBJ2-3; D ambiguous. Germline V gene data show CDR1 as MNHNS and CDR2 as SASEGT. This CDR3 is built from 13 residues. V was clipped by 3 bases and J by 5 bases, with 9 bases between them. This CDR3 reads CASSELGRDTQYF. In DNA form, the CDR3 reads TGTGCCAGCAGTGAGTTAGGTAGAGATACGCAGTATTTT.

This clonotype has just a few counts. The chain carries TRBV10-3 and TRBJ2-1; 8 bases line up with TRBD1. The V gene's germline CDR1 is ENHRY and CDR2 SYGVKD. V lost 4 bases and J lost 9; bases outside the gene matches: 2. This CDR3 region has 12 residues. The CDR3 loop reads CAISGTGIEQFF. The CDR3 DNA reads TGTGCCATCAGTGGGACAGGGATTGAGCAGTTCTTC.

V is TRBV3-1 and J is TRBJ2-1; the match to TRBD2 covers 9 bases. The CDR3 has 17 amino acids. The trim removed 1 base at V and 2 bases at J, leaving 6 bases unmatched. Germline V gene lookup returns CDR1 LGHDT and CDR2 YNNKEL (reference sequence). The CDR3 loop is CASSQGPAGGPYNEQFF. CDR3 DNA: TGTGCCAGCAGCCAAGGGCCTGCGGGAGGGCCCTACAATGAGCAGTTCTTC.

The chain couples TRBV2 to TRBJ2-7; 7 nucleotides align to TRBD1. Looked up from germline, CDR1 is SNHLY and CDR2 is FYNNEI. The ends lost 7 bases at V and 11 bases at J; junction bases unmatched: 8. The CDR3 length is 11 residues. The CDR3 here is CASTRTGTEYF. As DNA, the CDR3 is TGTGCCAGCACCCGAACCGGGACAGAGTACTTC.